The source of this T cell receptor beta chain is a study of early T cells in non-severe SARS-CoV-2 infection. The overall study: Chains stayed unpaired after sequencing of bulk RNA from unsorted whole blood. The study, taken as a whole, reports: In VDJdb matching, anti-spike CD8 responses were favored while private and CD4 specificities went missing.

This clonotype was detected a few times. Its antigen is still unknown. This CDR3 has 15 amino acids. Germline V CDR1 and CDR2: WNHNN, SYGVQD (reference sequence). V lost 6 bases and J lost 0; bases outside the gene matches: 5. Unique molecular identifiers tagged individual cDNA molecules. Each CDR3 protein is one row after TCRdb ran MiXCR on the 5' RACE reads. The sample has 30,000 to 40,000 distinct CDR3 sequences, about 7.4% seen once. The genes are TRBV10-1 and TRBJ2-3; 8 bases are a match to TRBD1. The TCR was taken from an adult who was a healthcare worker with PCR-confirmed SARS-CoV-2 infection or an uninfected control (not recorded which). Material: whole blood, obtained at baseline. In DNA, the CDR3 is TGCGCCAGCAGCCCCGGACAGGGCAGCACAGATACGCAGTATTTT. It specifies CASSPGQGSTDTQYF.